This T cell receptor (beta chain) stems from a study of human T cells and chemical hapten exposure (dated by TCRdb to about 2021). About the investigation overall: Libraries were pooled for sequencing, and per-sample TCR yields varied mainly because of small differences in library volumes within the pool. Each blood RNA sample was used to sequence both TCR alpha and TCR beta chains. The study tracked peripheral blood TCR repertoire changes in vivo during primary and secondary sensitization to the hapten diphenylcyclopropenone (DPC) in alopecia patients. General findings and caveats noted by the study authors: No change with DPC sensitization was found in the number of TCRs above 1 in 1000 frequency, and no evidence of global repertoire structure alterations was found. After repeated subsampling, the strength of the expansion versus patch-test correlation and the threshold at which it became significant changed.

The method was RACE. Sequencing instrument: NextSeq 500. During library preparation, unique molecular identifiers were attached to individual cDNA molecules so that TCRs could be counted quantitatively and reproducibly. The source study handled its data this way. The median number of TCRs per sample was around 100,000, ranging from roughly 23,224 to 690,600. V, J and CDR3 annotation of the TCR reads was performed with the Decombinator software suite. For the PS versus PT1 abundance plots, all samples were subsampled to the same number of TCRs (28,000). TCRs were defined as expanded if absent before sensitization and observed at least eight times at the 2-week time point. TCRdb ran its own pipeline on the public reads, namely fastp trimming at Q25 and MiXCR clone calling, and kept in-frame beta chains. Records with the same CDR3 protein are collapsed into one entry carrying the most frequent genes and DNA. None of the V and J calls come from the authors' own analysis; TCRdb made them. The sample contains tens of thousands of distinct CDR3 sequences, approximately 4.8% of them found a single time. Roughly 6% of the sample is in the top ten clones.

This clonotype has ten or more counts. The antigen it binds to is not known. Nothing much larger sits one base from this clone, and base qualities are not available. The time point label, as the study defines it: healthy volunteer bleed at 2 weeks. Total RNA was extracted from unfractionated whole blood collected in Tempus Blood RNA tubes. Roughly 5 healthy volunteers served as TCR sequencing controls and were bled at day 0, 2 weeks and 6 weeks. In the germline V gene, CDR1 corresponds to MGHDK and CDR2 to SYGVNS. At the junction V is shortened by 3 bases and J by 3 bases, with 11 bases in between. The CDR3, from cysteine to phenylalanine, totals 15 residues. Only the CDR3 DNA stays, 45 bases, in frame from base 1.

The sequence joins TRBV25-1 to TRBJ2-2; the D call is possibly TRBD1 or TRBD2, each sharing 5 bases. The TCR originated in a human donor in good health. Some clones in this sample may be carry-over from other donors' samples. Sequenced input: whole blood. At the DNA level, the sequence is TGTGCCAGCAGTGACGGGACGTCCGACACCGGGGAGCTGTTTTTT. This is translated as CASSDGTSDTGELFF.